A selection of T cell receptor beta chains follows, all from one sample in a study of blood T cell repertoires in COVID-19. Profiled with immunoSEQ multiplex PCR; TCRdb holds only in-frame clones, not every one. The table has about 430,000 clones, about 88% seen once. The sample was PBMCs or T cells enriched from blood (not recorded which). The receptors here all came from a woman between 18 and 29 years old who had been exposed to COVID-19. Both conserved end residues are part of each CDR3. The order of the fields is CDR3 DNA, CDR3 protein, V gene, D gene, clone size, J gene. D genes are given only for firm matches. For some rows the clone size is stated as once, few or many, or as a class when expanded; others skip it.

TGTGCCAGTAGCAGCGGGAGCACAGATACGCAGTATTTT,CASSSGSTDTQYF,TRBV19,-,-,TRBJ2-3
TGTGCCAGCAGCGTAACTACAGGGACAGATACGCAGTATTTT,CASSVTTGTDTQYF,TRBV9,-,-,TRBJ2-3
TGTGCCAGCAGCTACAACGATTACAGGGCCTACTATGGCTACACCTTC,CASSYNDYRAYYGYTF,TRBV3-1/TRBV3-2,-,-,TRBJ1-2
TGTGCCAGCAGCCAAGAGGGACTGAAGAACACTGAAGCTTTCTTT,CASSQEGLKNTEAFF,TRBV3-1/TRBV3-2,-,-,TRBJ1-1
TGTGCCAGCAGCCAAGGGACTAGCGGGAGGTACGAGCAGTACTTC,CASSQGTSGRYEQYF,TRBV3-1/TRBV3-2,TRBD2,-,TRBJ2-7
TGTGCCAGCAGTTCACCGCGCGGACAGGGAGGGGAGCAGTACTTC,CASSSPRGQGGEQYF,TRBV28,-,-,TRBJ2-7
TGCAGCGTGATCGACACCTTCCAAGAGACCCAGTACTTC,CSVIDTFQETQYF,TRBV29-1,-,-,TRBJ2-5
TGTGCCAGCAGCCCCGCGGGGGGGACCGGGGACAATGAGCAGTTCTTC,CASSPAGGTGDNEQFF,TRBV7-6,TRBD2,-,TRBJ2-1
TGTGCCAGCAGCACTCCGGGACAGGGAGGCGAGCAGTACTTC,CASSTPGQGGEQYF,TRBV7-6,TRBD1,-,TRBJ2-7
TGTGCCAGCAGTTACCAAGCTAGCGGGGGGCGAGATACGCAGTATTTT,CASSYQASGGRDTQYF,TRBV6-2/TRBV6-3,TRBD2,once,TRBJ2-3
TGTGCCAGCAGCTTCACCTACGAGCAGTACTTC,CASSFTYEQYF,TRBV7-9,-,-,TRBJ2-7
TGTGCCAGCAGCCCCTACAGGGGTAGCACAGATACGCAGTATTTT,CASSPYRGSTDTQYF,TRBV27,TRBD1,-,TRBJ2-3
TGTGCCACCAGCAGACCCACAGGGGGGATCGATCAGCCCCAGCATTTT,CATSRPTGGIDQPQHF,TRBV15,TRBD1,-,TRBJ1-5
TGTGCCAGCAAGCAACTAGCCTCGACAGATACGCAGTATTTT,CASKQLASTDTQYF,TRBV6-5,-,-,TRBJ2-3
TGTGCCAGCAGCTTGGGACAAGACTATGGCTACACCTTC,CASSLGQDYGYTF,TRBV5-4,-,-,TRBJ1-2